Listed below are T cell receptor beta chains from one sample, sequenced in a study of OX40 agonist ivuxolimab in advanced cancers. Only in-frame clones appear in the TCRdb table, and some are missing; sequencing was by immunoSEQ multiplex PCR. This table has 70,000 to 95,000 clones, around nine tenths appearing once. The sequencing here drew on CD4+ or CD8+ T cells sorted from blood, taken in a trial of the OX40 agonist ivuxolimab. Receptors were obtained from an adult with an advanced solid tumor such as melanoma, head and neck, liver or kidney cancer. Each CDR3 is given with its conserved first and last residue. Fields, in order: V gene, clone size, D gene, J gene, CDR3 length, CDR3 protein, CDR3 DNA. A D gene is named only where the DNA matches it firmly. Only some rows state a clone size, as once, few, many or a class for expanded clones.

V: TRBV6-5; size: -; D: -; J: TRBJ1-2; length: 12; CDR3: CASQYSANGYTF; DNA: TGTGCCAGCCAATATTCCGCCAATGGCTACACCTTC
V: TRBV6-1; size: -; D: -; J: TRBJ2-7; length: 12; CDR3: CASSEGDYEQYF; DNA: TGTGCCAGCAGTGAAGGAGACTACGAGCAGTACTTC
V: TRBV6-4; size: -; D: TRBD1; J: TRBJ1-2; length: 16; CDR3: CASSEFGGQPSYGYTF; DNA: TGTGCCAGCAGTGAATTCGGGGGACAGCCAAGCTATGGCTACACCTTC
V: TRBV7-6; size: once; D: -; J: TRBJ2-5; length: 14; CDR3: CASSSDVYQETQYF; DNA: TGTGCCAGCAGCTCGGACGTGTACCAAGAGACCCAGTACTTC
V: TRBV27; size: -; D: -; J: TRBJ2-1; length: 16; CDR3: CASSSIDSLLGNEQFF; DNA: TGTGCCAGCAGTTCCATCGACAGTCTCCTCGGGAATGAGCAGTTCTTC
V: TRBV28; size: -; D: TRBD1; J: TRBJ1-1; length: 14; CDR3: CASSKGTGFAEAFF; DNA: TGTGCCAGCAGTAAAGGGACAGGGTTCGCTGAAGCTTTCTTT
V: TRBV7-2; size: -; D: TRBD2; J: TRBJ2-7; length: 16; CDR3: CASSPVGTSGIYEQYF; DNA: TGTGCCAGCAGCCCCGTCGGGACTAGCGGGATCTACGAGCAGTACTTC
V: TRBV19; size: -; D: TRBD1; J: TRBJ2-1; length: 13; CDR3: CASRTGSYNEQFF; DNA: TGTGCCAGCCGGACAGGCTCCTACAATGAGCAGTTCTTC
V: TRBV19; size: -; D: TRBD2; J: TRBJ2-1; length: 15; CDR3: CASSMRTSGRYEQFF; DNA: TGTGCCAGTAGTATGCGGACTAGCGGGAGGTATGAGCAGTTCTTC
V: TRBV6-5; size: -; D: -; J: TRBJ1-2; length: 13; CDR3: CASTRGGVEGYTF; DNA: TGTGCCAGCACCCGAGGGGGGGTTGAAGGCTACACCTTC
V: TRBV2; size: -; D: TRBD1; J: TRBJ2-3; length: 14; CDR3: CASRSGTGTDTQYF; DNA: TGTGCCAGCAGGTCCGGGACAGGAACAGATACGCAGTATTTT
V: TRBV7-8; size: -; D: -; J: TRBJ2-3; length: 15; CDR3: CASSPYGGNTDTQYF; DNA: TGTGCCAGCAGCCCGTATGGCGGGAACACAGATACGCAGTATTTT
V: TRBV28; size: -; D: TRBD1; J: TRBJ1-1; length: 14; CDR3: CASSWTGVRTEAFF; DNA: TGTGCCAGCAGTTGGACAGGGGTGCGTACTGAAGCTTTCTTT
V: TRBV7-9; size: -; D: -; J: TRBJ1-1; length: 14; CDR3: CASSLSGRELEAFF; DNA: TGTGCCAGCAGCTTATCAGGCAGGGAGCTTGAAGCTTTCTTT
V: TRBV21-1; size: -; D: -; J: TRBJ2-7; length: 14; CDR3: CAGPTQGGPYEQYF; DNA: TGTGCCGGGCCAACTCAGGGGGGCCCCTACGAGCAGTACTTC
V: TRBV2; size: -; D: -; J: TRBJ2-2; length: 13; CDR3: CASTLRETGELFF; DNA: TGTGCCAGCACCCTGCGGGAAACAGGGGAGCTGTTTTTT
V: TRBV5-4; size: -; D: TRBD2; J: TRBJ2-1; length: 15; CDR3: CASSLVGLAYNEQFF; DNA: TGTGCCAGCAGCTTGGTGGGACTAGCCTACAATGAGCAGTTCTTC
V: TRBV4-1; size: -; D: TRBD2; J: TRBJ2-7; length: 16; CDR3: CASSQAVGRGTYEQYF; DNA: TGCGCCAGCAGCCAAGCCGTAGGGAGGGGAACCTACGAGCAGTACTTC
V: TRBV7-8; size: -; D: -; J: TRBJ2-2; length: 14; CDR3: CASSLTSNTGELFF; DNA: TGTGCCAGCAGCTTGACTTCTAACACCGGGGAGCTGTTTTTT
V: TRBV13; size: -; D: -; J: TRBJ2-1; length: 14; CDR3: CASSPTEGDNEQFF; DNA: TGTGCCAGCAGCCCTACAGAGGGGGACAATGAGCAGTTCTTC
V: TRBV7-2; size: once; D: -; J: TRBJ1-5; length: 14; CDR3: CASSWSPDNQPQHF; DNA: TGTGCCAGCAGCTGGAGTCCCGACAATCAGCCCCAGCATTTT
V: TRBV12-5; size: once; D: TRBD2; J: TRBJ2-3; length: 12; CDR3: CASGPGGDTQYF; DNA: TGTGCTAGTGGCCCCGGGGGGGATACGCAGTATTTT
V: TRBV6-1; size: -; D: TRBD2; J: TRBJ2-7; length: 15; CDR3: CASSAGLATIYEQYF; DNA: TGTGCCAGCAGTGCGGGACTAGCAACTATCTACGAGCAGTACTTC
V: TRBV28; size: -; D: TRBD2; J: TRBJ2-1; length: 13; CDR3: CASRKTGLAGVFF; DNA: TGTGCCAGCAGAAAGACCGGACTAGCGGGAGTTTTCTTC
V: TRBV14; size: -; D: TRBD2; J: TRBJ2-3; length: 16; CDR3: CASSPSRTSGTDTQYF; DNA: TGTGCCAGCAGCCCCTCACGGACTAGCGGCACAGATACGCAGTATTTT
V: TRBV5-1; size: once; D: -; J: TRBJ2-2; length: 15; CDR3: CASSSTGTGAGELFF; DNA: TGCGCCAGCAGCTCCACAGGGACGGGAGCCGGGGAGCTGTTTTTT
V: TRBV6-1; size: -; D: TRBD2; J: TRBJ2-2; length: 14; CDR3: CASSVGGGTGELFF; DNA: TGTGCCAGCAGTGTTGGCGGGGGCACCGGGGAGCTGTTTTTT
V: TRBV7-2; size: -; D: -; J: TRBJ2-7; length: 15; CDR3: CASSSPDVDLGEQYF; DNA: TGTGCCAGCAGCTCACCGGACGTAGACCTCGGGGAGCAGTACTTC
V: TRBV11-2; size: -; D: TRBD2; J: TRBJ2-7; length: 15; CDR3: CASSETSGSSYEQYF; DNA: TGTGCCAGCAGCGAGACTAGCGGGTCTTCCTACGAGCAGTACTTC
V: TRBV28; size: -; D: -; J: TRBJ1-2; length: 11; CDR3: CASSLDYGYTF; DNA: TGTGCCAGCAGCCTAGACTATGGCTACACCTTC
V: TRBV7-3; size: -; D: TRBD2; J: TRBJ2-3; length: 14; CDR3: CASSTSGSTDTQYF; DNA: TGTGCCAGCAGCACTAGCGGGAGCACAGATACGCAGTATTTT
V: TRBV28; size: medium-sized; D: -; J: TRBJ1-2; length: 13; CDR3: CASSLVGAGGYTF; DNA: TGTGCCAGCAGTTTGGTAGGGGCAGGGGGCTACACCTTC
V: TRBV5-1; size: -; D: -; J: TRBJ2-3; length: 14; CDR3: CASSYGGPRDTQYF; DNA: TGCGCCAGCAGCTACGGAGGGCCAAGAGATACGCAGTATTTT
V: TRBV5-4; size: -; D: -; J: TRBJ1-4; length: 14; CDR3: CASSSDNRGEKLFF; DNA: TGTGCCAGCAGCTCGGACAATAGAGGTGAAAAACTGTTTTTT
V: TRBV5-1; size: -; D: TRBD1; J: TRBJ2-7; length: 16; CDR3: CASSLNPGQGPYEQYF; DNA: TGCGCCAGCAGCCTAAACCCGGGACAGGGTCCCTACGAGCAGTACTTC
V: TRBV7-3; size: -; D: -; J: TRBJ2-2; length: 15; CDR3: CASSVPGTSPGELFF; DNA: TGTGCCAGCAGCGTGCCTGGGACAAGCCCCGGGGAGCTGTTTTTT
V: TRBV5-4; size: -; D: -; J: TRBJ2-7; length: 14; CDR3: CASSGRTGPYEQYF; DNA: TGTGCCAGCAGCGGACGGACGGGTCCCTACGAGCAGTACTTC
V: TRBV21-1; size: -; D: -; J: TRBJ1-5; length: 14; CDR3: CASSKGTGEQPQHF; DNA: TGTGCCAGCAGCAAAGGGACAGGGGAACAGCCCCAGCATTTT
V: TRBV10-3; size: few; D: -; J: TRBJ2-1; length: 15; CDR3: CAISESGGDYNEQFF; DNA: TGTGCCATCAGTGAGTCAGGAGGGGATTACAATGAGCAGTTCTTC
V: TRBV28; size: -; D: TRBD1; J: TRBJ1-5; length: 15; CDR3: CASSYQGAGNQPQHF; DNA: TGTGCCAGCAGTTATCAGGGGGCGGGAAATCAGCCCCAGCATTTT
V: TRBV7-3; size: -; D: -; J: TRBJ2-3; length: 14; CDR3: CASSSPAESDTQYF; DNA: TGTGCCAGCAGCTCACCAGCGGAAAGCGATACGCAGTATTTT
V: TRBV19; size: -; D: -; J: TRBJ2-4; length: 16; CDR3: CASSIEGGRNKNIQYF; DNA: TGTGCCAGTAGTATAGAGGGTGGACGGAACAAAAACATTCAGTACTTC
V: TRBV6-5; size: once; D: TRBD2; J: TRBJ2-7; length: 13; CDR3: CASSFSGSDEQYF; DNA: TGTGCCAGCAGCTTTAGCGGGAGCGACGAGCAGTACTTC
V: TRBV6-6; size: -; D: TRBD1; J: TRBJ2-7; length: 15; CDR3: CASSYDRGQTLEQYF; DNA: TGTGCCAGCAGTTACGATAGGGGGCAAACACTCGAGCAGTACTTC